This TCR beta chain was sequenced for a study of T cell responses to AZD1222 COVID-19 vaccine. The data were produced by immunoSEQ multiplex PCR, yet TCRdb's version contains in-frame clones alone and is incomplete. The repertoire holds some 180,000 clones, with roughly 89% as singletons. The V gene lost 2 bases and the J gene lost 3 bases, with 15 bases spanning the gap. The germline V gene encodes CDR1 SGHRS and CDR2 YFSETQ. This CDR3 contains 16 residues. Sequencing was performed on peripheral blood, taken on day 0 of AZD1222 vaccination. This clonotype was sampled from an adult in good health. The chain combines TRBV5-1 with TRBJ2-1; D might be TRBD2 (6 bases). The CDR3 nucleotides are TGCGCCAGCAGCTTTAAGCGCGGGATTATCTACAATGAGCAGTTCTTC. Protein sequence: CASSFKRGIIYNEQFF.